This TCR beta chain was captured by sequencing in a study of T-cell reconstitution after alpha-beta-depleted transplantation in children. Library preparation (for TCRbeta) was performed with unique molecular identifiers. In TCRdb, the PCR reads were re-called with MiXCR into one record per CDR3 protein. This table has 700,000 to 950,000 distinct CDR3 sequences, less than 20% appearing once. Germline V gene lookup returns CDR1 SGHTA and CDR2 FQGNSA. The length of the CDR3 is 16 residues. V lost 0 bases and J lost 5, with 13 bases in between. This clonotype was seen a few times. The sequences come from PBMCs, mostly from graft donor cells, collected 360 days after TCRalphabeta/CD19-depleted stem cell transplant. The rearrangement uses TRBV7-2 and TRBJ2-2; D tentatively fits TRBD1 or TRBD2 (5 bases each). This clonotype originated in a male patient younger than 18 who had a stem cell transplant for acute lymphoblastic leukemia, so the T cells may come from the graft donor. CDR3 DNA sequence: TGTGCCAGCAGCTTAGCAGGGCAGGGACGGACCGGGGAGCTGTTTTTT. Its protein product is CASSLAGQGRTGELFF.